This record looks at one T cell receptor beta chain sequence and its context. Antigen: not known. CDR3 length: 15 residues. V was pared by 6 bases and J by 4 bases, with 18 bases between. The germline gives CDR1 LNHDA, CDR2 SQIVND (reference sequence). The record originates from a study of a mutant IDH1 vaccine in newly diagnosed glioma. Study information: Receipt of radiotherapy, temozolomide, or both preceded the study, and most received both.

The time point: week 23, last vaccination. Each dose of the vaccine consisted of 300 ug of mutant IDH1 20-mer peptide, with topical imiquimod. Method: immunoSEQ multiplex PCR; TCRdb's copy keeps in-frame clones and lacks some. The sample shows roughly 70,000 clones, nearly 85% of them seen only once. The TCR was taken from a man aged 18 to 29 with glioma. This chain links TRBV19 with TRBJ1-1; D may be TRBD1 (5 bases). Material: PBMCs, obtained from a glioma patient whose treatment included an IDH1 peptide vaccine. The CDR3: CASSLQGGGVTEAFF. The CDR3, as DNA: TGTGCCAGTAGCCTGCAAGGCGGAGGGGTCACTGAAGCTTTCTTT. The whole variable domain, filled in from reference TRBV19 and TRBJ1-1, reads DGGITQSPKYLFRKEGQNVTLSCEQNLNHDAMYWYRQDPGQGLRLIYYSQIVNDFQKGDIAEGYSVSREKKESFPLTVTSAQKNPTAFYLCASSLQGGGVTEAFFGQGTRLTVV.